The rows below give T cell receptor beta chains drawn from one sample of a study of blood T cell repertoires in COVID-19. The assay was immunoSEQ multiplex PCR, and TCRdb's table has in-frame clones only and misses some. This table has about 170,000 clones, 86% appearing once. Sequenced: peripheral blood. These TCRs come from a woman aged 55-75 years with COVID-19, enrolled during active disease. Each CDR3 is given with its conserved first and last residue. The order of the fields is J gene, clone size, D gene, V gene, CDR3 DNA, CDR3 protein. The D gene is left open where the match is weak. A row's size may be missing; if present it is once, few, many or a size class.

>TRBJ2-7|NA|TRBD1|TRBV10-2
TGCGCCAGCAGGGAACAGGGGGCATCCTACGAGCAGTACTTC
CASREQGASYEQYF
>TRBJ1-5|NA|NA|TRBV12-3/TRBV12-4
TGTGCCACGCAGAGAGGTCCTACTCAGCCCCAGCATTTT
CATQRGPTQPQHF
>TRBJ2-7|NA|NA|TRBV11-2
TGTGCCAGCAGCTTAGATCGGTGGGGGCCGAAAGACGAGCAGTACTTC
CASSLDRWGPKDEQYF
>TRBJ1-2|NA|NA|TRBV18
TGTGCCAGCTCACCTACAGCAAACTATGGCTACACCTTC
CASSPTANYGYTF
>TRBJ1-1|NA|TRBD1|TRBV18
TGTGCCAGCTCACCACGACAGGGGGGCACTGAAGCTTTCTTT
CASSPRQGGTEAFF
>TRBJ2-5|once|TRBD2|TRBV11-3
TGTGCCAGCAGACTACCCCCGGGACTGGCGGGAGGAGGAGGAGAGACCCAGTACTTC
CASRLPPGLAGGGGETQYF
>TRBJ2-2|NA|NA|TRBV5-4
TGTGCCAGCAGCTTGGTAGGGCCCGGGGGCGGGGAGCTGTTTTTT
CASSLVGPGGGELFF
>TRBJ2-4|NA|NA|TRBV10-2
TGCGCCAGCAGCCCCAACCGACAGGGAGGAGCCAAAAACATTCAGTACTTC
CASSPNRQGGAKNIQYF
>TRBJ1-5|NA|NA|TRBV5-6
TGTGCCAGCAGCCGCGTCGATAGCAATCAGCCCCAGCATTTT
CASSRVDSNQPQHF
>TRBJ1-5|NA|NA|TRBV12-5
TGTGCTAGTGGCCGACAGGTAGATCAGCCCCAGCATTTT
CASGRQVDQPQHF
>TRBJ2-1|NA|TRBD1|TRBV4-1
TGCGCCAGCAGCCAAGATTCCCTCCCCAATTCCGGGACAGGTGACCTTAATGAGCAGTTCTTC
CASSQDSLPNSGTGDLNEQFF
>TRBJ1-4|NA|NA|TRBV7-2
TGTGCCAGCAGCCCTAGGGGGAGAACAGAAAAACTGTTTTTT
CASSPRGRTEKLFF
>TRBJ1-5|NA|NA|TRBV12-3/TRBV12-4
TGTGCCAGCAGGGTACAGAGCAATCAGCCCCAGCATTTT
CASRVQSNQPQHF
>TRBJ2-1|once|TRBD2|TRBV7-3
TGTGCCAGCAGCCCCATAGCGGGAGGGCCAAGCAATGAGCAGTTCTTC
CASSPIAGGPSNEQFF
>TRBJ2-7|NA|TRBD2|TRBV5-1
TGCGCCAGCAGCCGACTAGCGGGGGATGGTTACGAGCAGTACTTC
CASSRLAGDGYEQYF
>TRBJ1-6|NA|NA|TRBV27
TGTGCCAGTAGGACGGGAGGCGGTAGGAATTCACCCCTCCACTTT
CASRTGGGRNSPLHF
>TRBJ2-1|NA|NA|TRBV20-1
TGCAGTGCTAGTCGGGTTAGTTATGAGCAGTTCTTC
CSASRVSYEQFF
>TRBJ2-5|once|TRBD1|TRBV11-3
TGTGCCAGCAGCCCTGGAGGACAGGGGATCCAAGAGACCCAGTACTTC
CASSPGGQGIQETQYF
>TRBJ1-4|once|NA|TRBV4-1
TGCGCCAGCAGCCAAGGCGGGTTTAGGGAAAAACTGTTTTTT
CASSQGGFREKLFF
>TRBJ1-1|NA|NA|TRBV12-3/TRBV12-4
TGTGCCAGCAGACGGGACATTAATGAAGCTTTCTTT
CASRRDINEAFF
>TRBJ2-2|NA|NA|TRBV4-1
TGCGCCAGCAGCCGTCTAGCGCTCGGGGAGCTGTTTTTT
CASSRLALGELFF
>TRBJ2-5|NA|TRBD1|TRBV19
TGTGCCAGTAGTACCCGGACAGGGCAGCGCGAGACCCAGTACTTC
CASSTRTGQRETQYF
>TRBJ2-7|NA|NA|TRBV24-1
TGTGCCACCAGTGACGGCGGGGTACACGAGCAGTACTTC
CATSDGGVHEQYF
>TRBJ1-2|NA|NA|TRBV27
TGTGCCAGCAGTTTCGGCGAAGGGGGTCGTGGCTACACCTTC
CASSFGEGGRGYTF
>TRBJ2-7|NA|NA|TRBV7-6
TGTGCCAGCAGCTCACTTCAGGGTTTCGGGGAGCAGTACTTC
CASSSLQGFGEQYF
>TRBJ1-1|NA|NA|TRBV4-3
TGCGCCAGCAGCCAAGTGTCCCGGGGGAACACTGAAGCTTTCTTT
CASSQVSRGNTEAFF
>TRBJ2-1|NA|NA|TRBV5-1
TGCGCCAGCAGCTTGAACAGGCTATACAATGAGCAGTTCTTC
CASSLNRLYNEQFF
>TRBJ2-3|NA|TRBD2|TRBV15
TGTGCCACCAGCAGAAGAAGTAGCGGGACAATCACAGATACGCAGTATTTT
CATSRRSSGTITDTQYF
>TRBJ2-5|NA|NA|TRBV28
TGTGCCACGGGAGAGCGTTGGACTCGAGAGACCCAGTACTTC
CATGERWTRETQYF